The table lists the clone carrying this T cell receptor (beta chain) with a few counts. Antigen: not known. The data were obtained in a study of blood T cells in healthy people across ages. As for the study in general: Template switching caught about one barcoded beta molecule for each two T cells.

For the second PCR, which ran for 7 to 11 cycles, a sample-barcoded 5' primer and a J-beta primer mix were used. TCRdb reanalysed the 5' RACE reads using MiXCR and keeps one entry per CDR3 protein. This sample has more than 1,000,000 distinct CDR3 sequences; under 30% occur once, and the top ten carry less than 0.85%. V lost 8 bases, J lost 5 bases, and 7 bases stayed unmatched. This CDR3 is built from 14 residues. The V gene's germline CDR1 is SQVTM and CDR2 ANQGSEA. General study findings and limits: Compared with aged donors, long-lived donors showed fewer expanded clones, suggesting selection.

In addition, the sample was reused for a study of T cells of mothers and their children.

Material for sequencing was blood. This TCR was recovered from a girl aged 2-15 years in good health. V gene TRBV29-1 combines with J gene TRBJ2-2; TRBD1 aligns across 11 bases. Written as DNA, the CDR3 is TGCAGCTTAGGGACAGGGGGGTCTACCGGGGAGCTGTTTTTT. Translated: CSLGTGGSTGELFF.